The entry below describes one T cell receptor beta chain. The sample is drawn from a study of shared clonotypes between healthy human individuals. Whole-study context: Per donor, three plates held CD4 naive cells, three held CD4 memory, two held CD8 naive and one held CD8 memory.

DNA at 150 to 250 ng, roughly 30,000 T cell genomes, went into sorted-subset replicate PCRs. The protocol was immunoSEQ multiplex PCR, while the TCRdb copy is restricted to in-frame clones and leaves out a portion. This table has 2.3 million or so clones, roughly 93% appearing once. The CDR3 has 22 residues. The chain carries TRBV21-1 and TRBJ2-6; no check of the table's D call, TRBD1, against the DNA was made. TRBV21-1 is assigned pseudogene status. This clonotype originated in a man younger than 35 in good health. Some clones in this sample may be carry-over from other donors' samples. Sequences were obtained from naive CD4+ T cells from PBMCs. This sample's subset: CD45RA+ positively selected. The DNA for the CDR3 is TGTGCCAGCAGCCGAATGGGACAGGGATCGGGTACTAACCTCTCTGGGGCCAACGTCCTGACTTTC. Translating it yields CASSRMGQGSGTNLSGANVLTF.